The 19 T cell receptor beta chains listed next were all sequenced from one sample in a study of blood T cell repertoires in COVID-19. Sequenced by immunoSEQ multiplex PCR; TCRdb stores in-frame clones only, minus some. The table records about 250,000 clones, approximately 90% of them present only once. Sequenced: peripheral blood. The receptors stem from a woman younger than 45 with COVID-19, enrolled during active disease.

The rearrangement joins TRBV29-1 to TRBJ1-1, with D tentatively TRBD1 (6 bases). V was trimmed by 5 bases and J by 3 bases, leaving 16 bases between them. Germline V gives CDR1 SQVTM, CDR2 ANQGSEA. This CDR3 region has 14 residues. CDR3 sequence: CSVRRGLADTEAFF. The CDR3 DNA sequence: TGCAGCGTTCGGCGGGGGCTGGCTGACACTGAAGCTTTCTTT.

This clone was observed a single time. V usage is TRBV18 and J usage is TRBJ1-2; unclear D gene. CDR1 and CDR2 (germline): KGHSH, LQKENI. Trimming took off 5 bases at V and 1 base at J, with 8 bases between the two ends. The CDR3 has 13 amino acids. The CDR3 nucleotides are TGTGCCAGCTCAGAACAGAGTAACTATGGCTACACCTTC. Protein product: CASSEQSNYGYTF.

The chain links TRBV6-2 or TRBV6-3 to TRBJ1-5; 7 bases are a match to TRBD1. The CDR3 contains 21 residues. The germline V gene has CDR1 MNHEY and CDR2 SVGEGT. V lost 0 bases to trimming and J lost 1 base; unmatched junction nucleotides: 18. Here the CDR3 reads CASSYSMEQGTFFLSNQPQHF. For the CDR3, the DNA is TGTGCCAGCAGTTACTCGATGGAACAGGGGACGTTTTTCCTAAGCAATCAGCCCCAGCATTTT.

The rearrangement links TRBV24-1 to TRBJ2-7; 8 nucleotides match TRBD2. This CDR3 spans 19 amino acids. V shed 4 bases, J shed 0 bases, and the junction held 16 bases outside the gene matches. Germline V lookup: CDR1 KGHDR, CDR2 SFDVKD. The CDR3 sequence is CATSDPPPWGSGNSYEQYV. The CDR3 coding sequence is TGTGCCACCAGTGACCCCCCCCCGTGGGGTAGCGGGAACTCCTACGAGCAGTACGTC.

This clone came up once. The chain couples TRBV27 to TRBJ1-2; TRBD1 agrees at 7 bases. The germline CDR1 and CDR2 sequences are MNHEY and SMNVEV (reference sequence). The CDR3 is made up of 14 amino acids. Unmatched junction bases numbered 6, after V lost 3 bases and J lost 5 bases. DNA of the CDR3: TGTGCCAGCAGTTTGTATACAGGGGATTATGGCTACACCTTC. This sequence encodes CASSLYTGDYGYTF.

This chain connects TRBV7-9 to TRBJ2-3; D is unclear. Germline CDR1 reads SEHNR; CDR2 reads FQNEAQ (reference sequence). There are 14 residues in the CDR3. V lost 5 bases to trimming and J lost 0 bases, with 9 bases between them. The CDR3 is CASSHSPSTDTQYF. The CDR3 DNA reads TGTGCCAGCAGCCACTCCCCTAGCACAGATACGCAGTATTTT.

The V gene is TRBV10-3, the J gene TRBJ2-3, with D unclear. The CDR3 is made up of 15 amino acids. Germline values: CDR1 ENHRY, CDR2 SYGVKD. The V gene lost 1 base and the J gene lost 1 base, with 9 bases spanning the gap. In nucleotides, the CDR3 is TGTGCCATCAGTGAGTACGTTCGGGGCACAGATACGCAGTATTTT. Translating gives CAISEYVRGTDTQYF.

The chain joins TRBV3-1 (or the pseudogene TRBV3-2) to TRBJ1-2; 10 positions match TRBD1. This CDR3 is built from 14 residues. V dropped 3 bases and J dropped 7; count of bases not matched to a gene: 5. Germline-derived CDR1 and CDR2 are LGHDT and YNNKEL (reference sequence). The CDR3 loop reads CASSQRGQGIGYTF. DNA of the CDR3: TGTGCCAGCAGCCAGAGGGGACAGGGGATTGGCTACACCTTC.

The V call is TRBV30, the J call TRBJ2-7; 7 bases are a match to TRBD1. The trim removed 3 bases at V and 6 bases at J, leaving 5 bases unmatched. This CDR3 is 12 amino acids long. The V gene's germline CDR1 is GTSNPN and CDR2 SVGIG (reference sequence). In DNA, the CDR3 is TGTGCCTGGAGACAGACAGGGATCGAGCAGTACGTC. Translating it yields CAWRQTGIEQYV.

CDR3 residues: CATESRGGSKATEGEQFF. The CDR3 nucleotides read TGTGCCACGGAGTCCAGGGGCGGGAGTAAAGCGACCGAGGGTGAGCAGTTCTTC. This rearrangement joins TRBV24-1 to TRBJ2-1; weak D call: TRBD2 (7 bases). Trimming removed 10 bases at V and 9 bases at J, with 33 bases between. Germline V gene data show CDR1 as KGHDR and CDR2 as SFDVKD. The CDR3 spans 18 residues.

This chain joins TRBV24-1 and TRBJ2-2, with TRBD1 identical over 8 bases. Germline-derived CDR1 and CDR2 are KGHDR and SFDVKD. The CDR3 runs to 14 residues. V lost 7 bases, J lost 6 bases, and 6 bases stayed unmatched. CDR3 in DNA: TGTGCCACCAGGACAGGGGATGGGTCCGGGGAGCTGTTTTTT. Its translation: CATRTGDGSGELFF.

The V and J genes are TRBV7-2 and TRBJ2-1, with D possibly being TRBD2 (6 bases). V lost 3 bases and J 6 bases, leaving 9 bases between the germline ends. The CDR3 spans 13 residues. The germline CDR1 and CDR2 sequences are SGHTA and FQGNSA. The CDR3 bases are TGTGCCAGCAGCTTTTATAGCGGCAATGAGCAGTTCTTC. Translation gives CASSFYSGNEQFF.

The rearrangement links TRBV7-2 to TRBJ2-7; 9 bases map to TRBD2. Germline CDR1 reads SGHTA; CDR2 reads FQGNSA. This CDR3 is built from 14 residues. After removal of 7 bases from V and 2 bases from J, the junction contained 6 bases not matched to a gene. The CDR3 DNA reads TGTGCCAGCACCCTAGCGGGGAGGCCCTACGAGCAGTACTTC. Translated, it gives CASTLAGRPYEQYF.

The chain has TRBV29-1 and TRBJ2-1, with 10 bases that match TRBD2. The germline V gene encodes CDR1 SQVTM and CDR2 ANQGSEA. V gave up 4 bases and J gave up 6 bases; unmatched junction bases: 12. CDR3 size: 16 residues. CDR3: CSVVSFLAGVGNEQFF. DNA of the CDR3: TGCAGCGTTGTCAGTTTTCTAGCGGGAGTAGGCAATGAGCAGTTCTTC.

This rearrangement joins TRBV5-1 to TRBJ2-3, with 8 bases aligning to TRBD2. Germline V CDR1 and CDR2: SGHRS, YFSETQ. This CDR3 spans 17 amino acids. With V trimmed by 2 bases and J by 2 bases, 10 bases remained unmatched. In DNA, the CDR3 is TGCGCCAGCAGCTTTTCTGGTAGCGGGGTCCCCACAGATACGCAGTATTTT. It translates to CASSFSGSGVPTDTQYF.

V gene TRBV6-5 combines with J gene TRBJ2-7; possibly TRBD2 for D (6 bases). The ends were cut back, 4 bases at V and 2 bases at J, with 18 bases in the middle. CDR3 length: 16 amino acids. Germline V gene lookup returns CDR1 MNHEY and CDR2 SVGAGI. CDR3 nucleotide sequence: TGTGCCAGCAGTTCCGCCGACCCCGGCGGGGCCTACGAGCAGTACTTC. Its translation: CASSSADPGGAYEQYF.

J is TRBJ2-7 and V is TRBV27; no clear D. Germline V gene sequence: CDR1 MNHEY, CDR2 SMNVEV (reference sequence). V lost 0 bases and J 3 bases, leaving 9 bases between the germline ends. The CDR3 sequence is 14 residues long. The CDR3 nucleotides are TGTGCCAGCAGTTTATCGGCAGGAAGCTACGAGCAGTACGTC. Protein sequence: CASSLSAGSYEQYV.

V usage is TRBV5-1 and J usage is TRBJ1-2, with 8 bases lining up with TRBD1. Germline-derived CDR1 and CDR2 are SGHRS and YFSETQ. This CDR3 comprises 17 residues. The ends lost 4 bases at V and 0 bases at J; junction bases unmatched: 11. The CDR3 spells CASSADGDRFSNYGYTF. For the CDR3, the DNA is TGCGCCAGCAGCGCGGACGGGGACAGGTTCTCTAACTATGGCTACACCTTC.

The chain carries TRBV5-8 and TRBJ1-1; TRBD1 matches 8 bases. CDR1 SGHTS and CDR2 YDEGEE come from the germline V gene. Trimming cost V 4 bases and J 10 bases; bases outside gene matches: 9. CDR3 length: 13 amino acids. The CDR3 region is CASSVDRDTLAFF. The CDR3 coding sequence is TGTGCCAGCAGCGTGGACAGGGATACTCTAGCTTTCTTT.